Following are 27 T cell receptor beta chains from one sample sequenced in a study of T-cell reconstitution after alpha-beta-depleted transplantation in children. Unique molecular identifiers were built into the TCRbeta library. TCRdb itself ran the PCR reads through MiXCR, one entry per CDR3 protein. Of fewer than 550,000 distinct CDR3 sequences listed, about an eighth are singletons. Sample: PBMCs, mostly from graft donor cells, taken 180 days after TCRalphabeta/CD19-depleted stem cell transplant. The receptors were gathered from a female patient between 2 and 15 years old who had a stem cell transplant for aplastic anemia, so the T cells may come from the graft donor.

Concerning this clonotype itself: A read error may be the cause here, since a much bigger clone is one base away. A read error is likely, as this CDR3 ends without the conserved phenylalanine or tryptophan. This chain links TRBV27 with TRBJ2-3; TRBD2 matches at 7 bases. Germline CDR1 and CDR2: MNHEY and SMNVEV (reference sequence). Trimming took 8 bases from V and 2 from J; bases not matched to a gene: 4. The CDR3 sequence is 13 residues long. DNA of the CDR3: TGTGCCAGCGGACTAGTCATCACAGATACGCAGTATTTG. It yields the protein CASGLVITDTQYL.

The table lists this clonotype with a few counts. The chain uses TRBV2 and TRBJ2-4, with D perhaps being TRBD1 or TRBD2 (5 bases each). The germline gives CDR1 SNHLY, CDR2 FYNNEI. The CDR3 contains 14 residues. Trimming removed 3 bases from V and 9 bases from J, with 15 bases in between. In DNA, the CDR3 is TGTGCCAGCAGTGATTTTCAGCCGAGGGGCATTCAGTACTTC. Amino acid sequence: CASSDFQPRGIQYF.

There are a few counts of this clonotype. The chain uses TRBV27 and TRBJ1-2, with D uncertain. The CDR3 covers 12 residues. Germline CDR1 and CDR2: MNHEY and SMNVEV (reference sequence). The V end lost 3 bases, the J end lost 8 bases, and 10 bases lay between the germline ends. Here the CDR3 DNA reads TGTGCCAGCAGTTTTTTGGGTTGGGGCTACACCTTC. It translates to CASSFLGWGYTF.

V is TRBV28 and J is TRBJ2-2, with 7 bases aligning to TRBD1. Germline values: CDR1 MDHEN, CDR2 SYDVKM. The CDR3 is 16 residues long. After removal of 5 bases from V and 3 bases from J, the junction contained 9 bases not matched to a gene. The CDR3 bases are TGTGCCAGCAGTCCCTACAGGGGCGGCTACACCGGGGAGCTGTTTTTT. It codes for CASSPYRGGYTGELFF.

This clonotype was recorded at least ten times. The chain's CDR3 is CSGTWDEQFF. The CDR3 nucleotides read TGCAGCGGTACTTGGGATGAGCAGTTCTTC. The chain links TRBV29-1 to TRBJ2-1; D gene unclear. V was pared by 7 bases and J by 8 bases, with 9 bases between. This CDR3 is 10 amino acids long. The germline CDR1 and CDR2 sequences are SQVTM and ANQGSEA.

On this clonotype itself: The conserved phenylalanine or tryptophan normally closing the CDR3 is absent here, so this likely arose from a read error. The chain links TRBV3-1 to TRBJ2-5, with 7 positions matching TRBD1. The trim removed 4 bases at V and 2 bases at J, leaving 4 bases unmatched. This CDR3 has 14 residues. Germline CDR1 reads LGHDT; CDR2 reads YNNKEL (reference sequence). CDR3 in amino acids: CASSLGDRQETQYL. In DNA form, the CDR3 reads TGTGCCAGCAGCCTCGGGGACAGACAAGAGACCCAGTACTTG.

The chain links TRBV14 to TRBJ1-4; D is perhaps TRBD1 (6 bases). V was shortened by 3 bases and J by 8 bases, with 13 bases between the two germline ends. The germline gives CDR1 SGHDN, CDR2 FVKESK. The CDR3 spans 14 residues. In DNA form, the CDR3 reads TGTGCCAGCAGCCAGCACGGTGGGGGCGAAAAACTGTTTTTT. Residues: CASSQHGGGEKLFF.

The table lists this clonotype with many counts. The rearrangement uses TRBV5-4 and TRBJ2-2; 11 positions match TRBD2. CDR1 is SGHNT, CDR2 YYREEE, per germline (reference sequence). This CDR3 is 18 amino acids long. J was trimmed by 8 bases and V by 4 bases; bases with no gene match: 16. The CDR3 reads CASSPGQLLAGAGGELFF. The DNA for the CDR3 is TGTGCCAGCAGCCCGGGACAGCTACTAGCGGGAGCCGGTGGGGAGCTGTTTTTT.

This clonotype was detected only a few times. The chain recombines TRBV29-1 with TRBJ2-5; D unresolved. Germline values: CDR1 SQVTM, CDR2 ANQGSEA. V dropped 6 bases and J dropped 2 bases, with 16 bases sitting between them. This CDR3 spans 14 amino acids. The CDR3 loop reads CSVVLVYRQETQYF. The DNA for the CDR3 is TGCAGCGTCGTCCTGGTTTATAGGCAAGAGACCCAGTACTTC.

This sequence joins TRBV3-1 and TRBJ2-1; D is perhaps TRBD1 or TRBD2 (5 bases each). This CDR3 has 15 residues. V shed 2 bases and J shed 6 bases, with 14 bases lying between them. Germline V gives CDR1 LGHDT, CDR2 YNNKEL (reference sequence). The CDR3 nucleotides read TGTGCCAGCAGCCAAAGGCAGGGACGACGCAATGAGCAGTTCTTC. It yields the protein CASSQRQGRRNEQFF.

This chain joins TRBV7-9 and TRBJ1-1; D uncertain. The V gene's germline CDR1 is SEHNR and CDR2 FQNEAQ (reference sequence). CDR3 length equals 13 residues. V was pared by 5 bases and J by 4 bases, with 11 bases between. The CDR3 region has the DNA TGTGCCAGCAGCGCCAGCTATGGCACTGAAGCTTTCTTT. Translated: CASSASYGTEAFF.

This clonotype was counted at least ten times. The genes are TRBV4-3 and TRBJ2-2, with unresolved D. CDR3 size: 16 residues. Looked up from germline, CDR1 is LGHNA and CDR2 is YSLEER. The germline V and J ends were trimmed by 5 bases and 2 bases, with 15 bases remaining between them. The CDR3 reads CASSSGVRQNTGELFF. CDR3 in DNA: TGCGCCAGCAGCTCCGGAGTACGCCAAAACACCGGGGAGCTGTTTTTT.

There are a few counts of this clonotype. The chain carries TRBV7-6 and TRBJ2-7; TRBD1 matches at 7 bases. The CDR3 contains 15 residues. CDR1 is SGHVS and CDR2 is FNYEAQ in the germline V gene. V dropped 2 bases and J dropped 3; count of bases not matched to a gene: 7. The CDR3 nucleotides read TGTGCCAGCAGCTTAAGACAGGGAGAGGGCTACGAGCAGTACGTC. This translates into CASSLRQGEGYEQYV.

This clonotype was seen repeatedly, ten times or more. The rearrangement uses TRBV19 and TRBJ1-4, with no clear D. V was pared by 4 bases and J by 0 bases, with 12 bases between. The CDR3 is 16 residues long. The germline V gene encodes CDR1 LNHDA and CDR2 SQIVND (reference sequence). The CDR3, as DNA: TGTGCCAGTAGTAGTACCGGGCCGACAACTAATGAAAAACTGTTTTTT. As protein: CASSSTGPTTNEKLFF.

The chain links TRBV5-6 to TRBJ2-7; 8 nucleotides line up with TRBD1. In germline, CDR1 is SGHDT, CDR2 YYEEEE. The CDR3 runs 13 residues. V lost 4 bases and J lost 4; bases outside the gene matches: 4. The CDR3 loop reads CASSTQGAYEQYF. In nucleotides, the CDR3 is TGTGCCAGCAGCACCCAGGGGGCGTACGAGCAGTACTTC.

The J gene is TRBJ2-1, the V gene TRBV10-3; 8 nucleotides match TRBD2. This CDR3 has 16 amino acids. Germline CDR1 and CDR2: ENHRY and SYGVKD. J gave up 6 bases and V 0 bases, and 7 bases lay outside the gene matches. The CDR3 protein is CAISESVAGTFNEQFF. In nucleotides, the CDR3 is TGTGCCATCAGTGAGTCGGTAGCGGGGACTTTCAATGAGCAGTTCTTC.

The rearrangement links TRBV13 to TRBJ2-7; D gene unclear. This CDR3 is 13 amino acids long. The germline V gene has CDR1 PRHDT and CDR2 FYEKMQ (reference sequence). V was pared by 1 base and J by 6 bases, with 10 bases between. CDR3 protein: CASSLAEYGEQYF. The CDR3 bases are TGTGCCAGCAGCTTAGCGGAGTATGGCGAGCAGTACTTC.

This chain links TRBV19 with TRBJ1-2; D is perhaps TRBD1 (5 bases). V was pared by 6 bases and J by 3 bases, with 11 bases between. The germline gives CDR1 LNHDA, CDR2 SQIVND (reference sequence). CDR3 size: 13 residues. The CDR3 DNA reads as TGTGCCAGTAGCGTGGGGACTTACTATGGCTACACCTTC. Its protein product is CASSVGTYYGYTF.

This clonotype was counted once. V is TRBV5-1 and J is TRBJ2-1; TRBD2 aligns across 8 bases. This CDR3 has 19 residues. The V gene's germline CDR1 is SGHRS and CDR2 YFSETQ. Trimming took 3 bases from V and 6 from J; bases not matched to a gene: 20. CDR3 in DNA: TGCGCCAGCAGCTCCTACCCTGGAGTAGCGGGACGGCGATTCAATGAGCAGTTCTTC. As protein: CASSSYPGVAGRRFNEQFF.

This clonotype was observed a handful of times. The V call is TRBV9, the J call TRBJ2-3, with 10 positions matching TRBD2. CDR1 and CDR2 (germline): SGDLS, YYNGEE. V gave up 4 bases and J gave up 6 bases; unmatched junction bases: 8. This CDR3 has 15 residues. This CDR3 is CASSPNLAGEDTQYF. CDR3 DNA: TGTGCCAGCAGCCCCAACCTAGCGGGGGAGGATACGCAGTATTTT.

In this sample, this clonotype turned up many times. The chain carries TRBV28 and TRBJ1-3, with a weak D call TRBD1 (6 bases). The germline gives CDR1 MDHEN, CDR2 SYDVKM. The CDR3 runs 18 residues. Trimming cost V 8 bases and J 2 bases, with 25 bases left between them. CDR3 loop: CASPPGGSLRGPGNTIYF. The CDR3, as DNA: TGTGCCAGCCCCCCCGGAGGCAGTCTACGGGGGCCTGGAAACACCATATATTTT.

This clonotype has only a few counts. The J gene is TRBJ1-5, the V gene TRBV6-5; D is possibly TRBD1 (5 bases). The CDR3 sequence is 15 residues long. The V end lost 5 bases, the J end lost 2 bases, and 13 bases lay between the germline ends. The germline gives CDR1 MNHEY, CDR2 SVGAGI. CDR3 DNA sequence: TGTGCCAGCAGTACCTCGGGGCAGGGCAATCAGCCCCAGCATTTT. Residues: CASSTSGQGNQPQHF.

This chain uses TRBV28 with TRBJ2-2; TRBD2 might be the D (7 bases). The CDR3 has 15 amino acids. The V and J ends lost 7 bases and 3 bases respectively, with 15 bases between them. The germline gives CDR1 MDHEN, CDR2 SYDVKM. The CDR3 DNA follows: TGTGCCAGCACCCTAGGGGGGGCACACACCGGGGAGCTGTTTTTT. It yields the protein CASTLGGAHTGELFF. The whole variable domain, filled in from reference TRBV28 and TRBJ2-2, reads DVKVTQSSRYLVKRTGEKVFLECVQDMDHENMFWYRQDPGLGLRLIYFSYDVKMKEKGDIPEGYSVSREKKERFSLILESASTNQTSMYLCASTLGGAHTGELFFGEGSRLTVL.

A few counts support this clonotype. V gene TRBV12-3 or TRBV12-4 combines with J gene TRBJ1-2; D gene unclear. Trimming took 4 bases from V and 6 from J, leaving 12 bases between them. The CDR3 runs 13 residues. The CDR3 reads CASSSLFFDGYTF. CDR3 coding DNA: TGTGCCAGCAGTTCGCTTTTTTTCGATGGCTACACCTTC.

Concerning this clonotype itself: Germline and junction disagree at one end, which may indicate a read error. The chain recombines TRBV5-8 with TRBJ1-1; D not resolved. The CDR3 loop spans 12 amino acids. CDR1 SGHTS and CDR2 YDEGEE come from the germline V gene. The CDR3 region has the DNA TGTGCCAGCGGCTTGAGTCGAGTTGAAGCTTTCTTT. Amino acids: CASGLSRVEAFF.

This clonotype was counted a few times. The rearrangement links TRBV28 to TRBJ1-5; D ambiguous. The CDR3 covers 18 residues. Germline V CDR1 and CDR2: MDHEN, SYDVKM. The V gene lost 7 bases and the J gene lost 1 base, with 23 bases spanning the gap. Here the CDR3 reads CASTPPAAKGRSNQPQHF. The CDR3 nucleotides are TGTGCCAGCACCCCCCCGGCCGCAAAGGGAAGAAGCAATCAGCCCCAGCATTTT.

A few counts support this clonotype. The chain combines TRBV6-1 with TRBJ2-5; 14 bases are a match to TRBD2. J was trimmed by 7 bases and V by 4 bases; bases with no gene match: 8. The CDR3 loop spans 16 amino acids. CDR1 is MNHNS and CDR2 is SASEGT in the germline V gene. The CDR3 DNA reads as TGTGCCAGCAGTGGGACTAGCGGGAGGTCCCTGGGGACCCAGTACTTC. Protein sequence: CASSGTSGRSLGTQYF.